The TCR beta chain under discussion was sequenced for a study of OX40 agonist ivuxolimab in advanced cancers. Study at large: Patients received ivuxolimab, an intravenous treatment, every 2 weeks at 0.01 to 10 mg/kg. Partial responses were observed in three patients, of whom one had hepatocellular carcinoma and two had cutaneous melanoma. Study outcomes and limitations: Undetermined was the antigen specificity of the expanded peripheral T cells.

The J segment lost 4 bases and the V segment lost 4 bases, leaving 6 bases of the junction unmatched. Germline V CDR1 and CDR2: SGDLS, YYNGEE. The CDR3 consists of 14 residues. For this clone: Antigen unknown.

Profiling relied on immunoSEQ multiplex PCR, and the TCRdb table lists in-frame clones only, not all of them. The sample has 80,000 to 100,000 clones, 90% seen once. The investigators sampled blood at baseline, at cycle 4 day 1, and at cycle 7 day 1. The input for sequencing was CD4+ or CD8+ T cells sorted from blood, taken in a trial of the OX40 agonist ivuxolimab. This sequence joins TRBV9 and TRBJ1-2; 8 nucleotides align to TRBD1. The source of this sequence is an adult with an advanced solid tumor such as melanoma, head and neck, liver or kidney cancer. DNA of the CDR3: TGTGCCAGCAGCCTTACAGGACAGGGCTATGGCTACACCTTC. It yields the protein CASSLTGQGYGYTF.